The following is a T cell receptor beta chain sequence with its context. Its antigen is unknown. The germline V gene has CDR1 MNHEY and CDR2 SVGAGI. The CDR3 totals 15 residues. TRB amplification used roughly 250 ng of peripheral blood genomic DNA. This sample was included in a study of T cell clusters in autoimmune cytopenias. TRB rearrangements were amplified by touch-down multiplex PCR with mixed TRB-A/B primers. TCRdb re-called the multiplex PCR reads and gives one entry per CDR3 protein, without DNA. This sample's table reports nearly 4,500 distinct CDR3 sequences. Study-level results: Primary autoimmune cytopenia patients appeared to lack physiological T cell clusters present in healthy donors. Functional roles of the in silico T cell clusters still await experimental validation.

This TCR derives from a human donor with an autoimmune cytopenia or autoimmune hepatitis (not recorded which). V gene TRBV6-5 combines with J gene TRBJ2-3; TCRdb proposes TRBD1, but this gene call is untestable without DNA. The sample taken for sequencing was peripheral blood. The CDR3 is CASGLGAGGTDTQYF.